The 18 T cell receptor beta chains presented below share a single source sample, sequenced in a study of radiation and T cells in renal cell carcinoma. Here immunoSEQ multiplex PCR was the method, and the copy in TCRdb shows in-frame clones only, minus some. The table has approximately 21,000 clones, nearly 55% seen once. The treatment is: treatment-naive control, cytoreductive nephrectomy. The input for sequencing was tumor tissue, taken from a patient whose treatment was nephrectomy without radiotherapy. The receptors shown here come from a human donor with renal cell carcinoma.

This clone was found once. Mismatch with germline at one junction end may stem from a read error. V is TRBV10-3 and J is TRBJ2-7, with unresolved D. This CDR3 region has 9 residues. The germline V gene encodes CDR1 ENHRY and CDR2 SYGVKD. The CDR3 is CASSYSAYF. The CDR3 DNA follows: TGTGCCAGCAGTTACTCCGCCTACTTC.

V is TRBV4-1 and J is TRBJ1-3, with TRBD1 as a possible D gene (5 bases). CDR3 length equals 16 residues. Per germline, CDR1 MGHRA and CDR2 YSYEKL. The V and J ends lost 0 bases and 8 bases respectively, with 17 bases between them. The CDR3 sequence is CASSQDHGGRLDTIYF. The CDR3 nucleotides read TGCGCCAGCAGCCAAGATCATGGGGGACGGTTGGACACCATATATTTT.

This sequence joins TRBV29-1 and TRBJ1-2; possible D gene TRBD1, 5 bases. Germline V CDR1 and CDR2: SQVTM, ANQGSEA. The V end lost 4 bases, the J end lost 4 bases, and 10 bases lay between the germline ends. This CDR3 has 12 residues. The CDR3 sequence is CSVGPGTYGYTF. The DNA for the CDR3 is TGCAGCGTTGGCCCTGGGACCTATGGCTACACCTTC.

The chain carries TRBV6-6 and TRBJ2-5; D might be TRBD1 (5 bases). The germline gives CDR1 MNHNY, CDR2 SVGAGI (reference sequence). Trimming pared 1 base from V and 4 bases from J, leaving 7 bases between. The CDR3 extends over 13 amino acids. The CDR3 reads CASSYLQGETQYF. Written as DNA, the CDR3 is TGTGCCAGCAGTTACTTGCAGGGAGAGACCCAGTACTTC.

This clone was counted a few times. The CDR3 DNA is TGTGCCAGCAGCTTAGGACAGAACACCGGGGAGCTGTTTTTT. It yields the protein CASSLGQNTGELFF. The V and J genes are TRBV7-7 and TRBJ2-2, with no clear D. Germline CDR1 SSHAT, CDR2 FNYEAQ (reference sequence). Trimming removed 1 base from V and 1 base from J, with 4 bases in between. The CDR3 totals 14 residues.

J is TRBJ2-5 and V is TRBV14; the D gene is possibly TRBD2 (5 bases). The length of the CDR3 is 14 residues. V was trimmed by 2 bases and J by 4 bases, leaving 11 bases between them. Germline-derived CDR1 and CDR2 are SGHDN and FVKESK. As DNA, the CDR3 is TGTGCCAGCAGCCAATCATACGCGGGAGAGACCCAGTACTTC. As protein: CASSQSYAGETQYF. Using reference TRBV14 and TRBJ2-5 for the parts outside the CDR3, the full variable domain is EAGVTQFPSHSVIEKGQTVTLRCDPISGHDNLYWYRRVMGKEIKFLLHFVKESKQDESGMPNNRFLAERTGGTYSTLKVQPAELEDSGVYFCASSQSYAGETQYFGPGTRLLVL.

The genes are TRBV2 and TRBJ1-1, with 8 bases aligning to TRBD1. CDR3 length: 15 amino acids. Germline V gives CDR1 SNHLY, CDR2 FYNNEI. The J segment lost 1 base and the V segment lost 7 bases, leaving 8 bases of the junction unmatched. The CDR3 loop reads CASNPQGTGNTEAFF. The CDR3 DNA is TGTGCCAGCAACCCCCAAGGGACAGGGAACACTGAAGCTTTCTTT.

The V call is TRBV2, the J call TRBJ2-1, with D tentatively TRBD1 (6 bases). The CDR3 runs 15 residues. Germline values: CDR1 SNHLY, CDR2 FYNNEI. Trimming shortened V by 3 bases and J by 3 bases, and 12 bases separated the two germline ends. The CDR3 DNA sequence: TGTGCCAGCAGTGACAGGGGTGAGGACTACAATGAGCAGTTCTTC. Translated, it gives CASSDRGEDYNEQFF. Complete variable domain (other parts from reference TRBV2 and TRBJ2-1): EPEVTQTPSHQVTQMGQEVILRCVPISNHLYFYWYRQILGQKVEFLVSFYNNEISEKSEIFDDQFSVERPDGSNFTLKIRSTKLEDSAMYFCASSDRGEDYNEQFFGPGTRLTVL.

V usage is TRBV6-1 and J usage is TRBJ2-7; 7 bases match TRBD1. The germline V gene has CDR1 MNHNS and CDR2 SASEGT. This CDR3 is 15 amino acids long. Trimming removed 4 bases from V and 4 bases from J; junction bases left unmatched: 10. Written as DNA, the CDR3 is TGTGCCAGCAGTGTATCGGGGACAGTTCTTTACGAGCAGTACTTC. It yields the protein CASSVSGTVLYEQYF.

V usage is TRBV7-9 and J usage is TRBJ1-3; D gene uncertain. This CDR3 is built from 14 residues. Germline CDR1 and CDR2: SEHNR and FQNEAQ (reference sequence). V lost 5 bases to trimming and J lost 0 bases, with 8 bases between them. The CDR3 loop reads CASSRPSSGNTIYF. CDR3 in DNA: TGTGCCAGCAGCCGACCGAGCTCTGGAAACACCATATATTTT.

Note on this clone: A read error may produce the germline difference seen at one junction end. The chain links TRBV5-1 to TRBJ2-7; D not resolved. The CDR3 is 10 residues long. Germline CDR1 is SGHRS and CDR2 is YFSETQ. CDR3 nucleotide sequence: TGCGCCAGCAGCTTGGATGTCTATCACTTC. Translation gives CASSLDVYHF.

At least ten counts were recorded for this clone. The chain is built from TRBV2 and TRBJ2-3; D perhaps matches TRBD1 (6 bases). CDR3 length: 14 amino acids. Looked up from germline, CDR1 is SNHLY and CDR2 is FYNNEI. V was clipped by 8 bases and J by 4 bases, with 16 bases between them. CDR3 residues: CASLPQGLADTQYF. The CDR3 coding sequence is TGTGCCAGCTTACCGCAGGGGCTGGCAGATACGCAGTATTTT. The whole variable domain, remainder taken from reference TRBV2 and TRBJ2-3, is EPEVTQTPSHQVTQMGQEVILRCVPISNHLYFYWYRQILGQKVEFLVSFYNNEISEKSEIFDDQFSVERPDGSNFTLKIRSTKLEDSAMYFCASLPQGLADTQYFGPGTRLTVL.

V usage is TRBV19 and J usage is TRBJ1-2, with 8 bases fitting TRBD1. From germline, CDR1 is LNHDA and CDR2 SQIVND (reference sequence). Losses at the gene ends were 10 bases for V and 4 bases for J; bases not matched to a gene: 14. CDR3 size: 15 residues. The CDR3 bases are TGTGCCACTTCCCGACAGGGGCTATCCTTCTATGGCTACACCTTC. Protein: CATSRQGLSFYGYTF.

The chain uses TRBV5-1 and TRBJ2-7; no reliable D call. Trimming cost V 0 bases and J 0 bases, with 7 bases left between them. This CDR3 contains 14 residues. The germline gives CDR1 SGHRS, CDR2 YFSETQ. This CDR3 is CASSLEVSSYEQYF. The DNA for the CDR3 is TGCGCCAGCAGCTTGGAGGTCAGCTCCTACGAGCAGTACTTC. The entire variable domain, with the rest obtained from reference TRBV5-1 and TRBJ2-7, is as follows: KAGVTQTPRYLIKTRGQQVTLSCSPISGHRSVSWYQQTPGQGLQFLFEYFSETQRNKGNFPGRFSGRQFSNSRSEMNVSTLELGDSALYLCASSLEVSSYEQYFGPGTRLTVT.

The CDR3 nucleotides are TGCGCCAGCAGAGTTGGACCCGTCCTCCCGGGTGGAAACACCATATATTTT. Translated: CASRVGPVLPGGNTIYF. The gene calls are TRBV5-1 and TRBJ1-3; no definite D call. V was pared by 5 bases and J by 3 bases, with 21 bases between. The CDR3 loop spans 17 amino acids. Looked up from germline, CDR1 is SGHRS and CDR2 is YFSETQ.

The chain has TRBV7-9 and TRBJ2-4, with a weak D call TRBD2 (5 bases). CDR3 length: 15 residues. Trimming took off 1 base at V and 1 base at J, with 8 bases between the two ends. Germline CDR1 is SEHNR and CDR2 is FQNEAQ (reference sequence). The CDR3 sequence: CASSLGPGAKNIQYF. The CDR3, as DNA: TGTGCCAGCAGCTTAGGGCCGGGGGCCAAAAACATTCAGTACTTC.

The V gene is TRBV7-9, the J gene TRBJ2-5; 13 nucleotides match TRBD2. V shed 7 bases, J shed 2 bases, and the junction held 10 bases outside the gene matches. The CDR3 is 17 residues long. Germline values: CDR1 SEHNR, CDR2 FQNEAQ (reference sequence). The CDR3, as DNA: TGTGCCAGCATCTCTGGTGGGACTAGCGGGACTCAAGAGACCCAGTACTTC. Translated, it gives CASISGGTSGTQETQYF.

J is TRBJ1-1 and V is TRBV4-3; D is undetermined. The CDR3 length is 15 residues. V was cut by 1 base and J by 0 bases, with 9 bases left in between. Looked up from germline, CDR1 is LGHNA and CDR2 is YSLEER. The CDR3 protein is CASSQGGPLNTEAFF. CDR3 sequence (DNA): TGCGCCAGCAGCCAAGGCGGACCGCTGAACACTGAAGCTTTCTTT.